The clone carrying this T cell receptor (beta chain) was seen ten or more times. The data were obtained in a study of CD8 T cells in ankylosing spondylitis. TCRdb re-derived calls from the 5' RACE reads in MiXCR, one entry per CDR3 protein. The sample yields roughly 38,000 distinct CDR3 sequences, roughly 3% seen once. This TCR was sampled from a male donor with ankylosing spondylitis or in good health (not recorded which). Sequences were obtained from blood, either unsorted or a sorted T cell fraction (not recorded which).

CDR3 amino acids: CASSVGAGNQETQYF. CDR3 sequence (DNA): TGTGCCAGCAGCGTAGGGGCCGGGAACCAAGAGACCCAGTACTTC. The rearrangement uses TRBV9 and TRBJ2-5; the D gene is possibly TRBD2 (5 bases). Germline values: CDR1 SGDLS, CDR2 YYNGEE. V lost 0 bases and J 0 bases, leaving 9 bases between the germline ends. This CDR3 has 15 amino acids.